Shown below are 23 T cell receptor beta chains from a single sample sequenced in a study of blood T cell repertoires in COVID-19. Produced via immunoSEQ multiplex PCR; TCRdb's table is partial and in-frame only. This sample has approximately 500,000 clones, with approximately 83% found just once. Input material: peripheral blood. The source is a human donor in a cohort sampled during active COVID-19.

The chain carries TRBV27 and TRBJ2-7; 8 bases map to TRBD2. J was trimmed by 0 bases and V by 6 bases; bases with no gene match: 4. The CDR3 runs 14 residues. Germline CDR1 and CDR2: MNHEY and SMNVEV (reference sequence). This CDR3 is CASSSSGSSYEQYF. The DNA of the CDR3 is TGTGCCAGCAGCTCGAGCGGGAGCTCCTACGAGCAGTACTTC.

DNA for the CDR3: TGTGCCAGCAGCTTAGTGGAGCTCTCAGATACGCAGTATTTT. This translates into CASSLVELSDTQYF. The chain recombines TRBV7-8 with TRBJ2-3; no definite D call. V was pared by 1 base and J by 4 bases, with 9 bases between. Germline values: CDR1 SGHVS, CDR2 FQNEAQ. The CDR3 sequence is 14 residues long.

This sequence joins TRBV5-1 and TRBJ2-1; TRBD2 agrees at 14 bases. This CDR3 has 16 residues. V shed 6 bases and J 7 bases; nucleotides not matched to a gene: 9. Germline V gives CDR1 SGHRS, CDR2 YFSETQ. CDR3: CASTLSGTSGRNEQFF. The CDR3 nucleotides read TGCGCCAGCACTTTATCCGGGACTAGCGGGAGAAATGAGCAGTTCTTC.

The V and J genes are TRBV11-2 and TRBJ1-2; 10 bases are a match to TRBD1. V was pared by 5 bases and J by 6 bases, with 6 bases of the junction left unmatched. Germline V gene sequence: CDR1 SGHAT, CDR2 FQNNGV. This CDR3 spans 14 amino acids. The chain's CDR3 is CASSQGQGFDGYTF. In DNA, the CDR3 is TGTGCCAGCAGCCAGGGACAGGGGTTCGATGGCTACACCTTC.

The table lists this clone with a count of one. J is TRBJ1-5 and V is TRBV6-5, with 12 positions matching TRBD1. The CDR3 is 15 residues long. V dropped 6 bases and J dropped 6; count of bases not matched to a gene: 6. The germline V gene has CDR1 MNHEY and CDR2 SVGAGI. CDR3 sequence (DNA): TGTGCCAGCAGGGGACAGGGGGCGCGAGGTCAGCCCCAGCATTTT. Protein sequence: CASRGQGARGQPQHF.

V gene TRBV30 combines with J gene TRBJ2-2; no clear D gene. CDR1 and CDR2 (germline): GTSNPN, SVGIG (reference sequence). This CDR3 has 14 residues. V was trimmed by 6 bases and J by 0 bases, leaving 11 bases between them. The CDR3 is CACLVVPNTGELFF. The CDR3 region has the DNA TGTGCCTGTTTAGTCGTACCGAACACCGGGGAGCTGTTTTTT.

The chain joins TRBV3-1 (or the pseudogene TRBV3-2) to TRBJ2-2; 10 nucleotides agree with TRBD2. V lost 6 bases to trimming and J lost 5 bases; unmatched junction nucleotides: 3. Germline loops: CDR1 LGHDT, CDR2 YNNKEL (reference sequence). This CDR3 spans 14 amino acids. DNA of the CDR3: TGTGCCAGCAGACCGACTAGCGGGACCGGGGAGCTGTTTTTT. Residues: CASRPTSGTGELFF.

The chain recombines TRBV2 with TRBJ2-2, with TRBD2 matching over 12 bases. The germline CDR1 and CDR2 sequences are SNHLY and FYNNEI. CDR3 length: 16 amino acids. J was trimmed by 3 bases and V by 2 bases; bases with no gene match: 1. Here the CDR3 DNA reads TGTGCCAGCAGTGAACTAGCGGGAGGGCACACCGGGGAGCTGTTTTTT. This encodes CASSELAGGHTGELFF. Looking up the rest from reference TRBV2 and TRBJ2-2 gives the full variable domain: EPEVTQTPSHQVTQMGQEVILRCVPISNHLYFYWYRQILGQKVEFLVSFYNNEISEKSEIFDDQFSVERPDGSNFTLKIRSTKLEDSAMYFCASSELAGGHTGELFFGEGSRLTVL.

The gene calls are TRBV25-1 and TRBJ2-3; D possibly corresponds to TRBD1 (6 bases). CDR1 and CDR2 from the germline V gene are MGHDK and SYGVNS. Between the trimmed V and J ends, which lost 4 bases and 3 bases, there was a span of 17 bases. This CDR3 has 16 amino acids. For the CDR3, the DNA is TGTGCCAGCAGTGGCCCGCTTGGTAGGGGGACAGATACGCAGTATTTT. Residues: CASSGPLGRGTDTQYF.

The rearrangement joins TRBV3-1 (or the pseudogene TRBV3-2) to TRBJ1-2; tentative D call: TRBD1 (5 bases). The V end lost 3 bases, the J end lost 8 bases, and 7 bases lay between the germline ends. Per germline, CDR1 LGHDT and CDR2 YNNKEL (reference sequence). CDR3 length equals 11 residues. CDR3 region: CASSQGPGYTF. CDR3 nucleotides: TGTGCCAGCAGCCAGGGGCCGGGCTACACCTTC.

V gene TRBV5-4 combines with J gene TRBJ2-3; no firm D call. V shed 4 bases and J shed 6 bases, with 12 bases lying between them. The CDR3 consists of 13 residues. The V gene's germline CDR1 is SGHNT and CDR2 YYREEE (reference sequence). CDR3 protein: CASSPQTLDTQYF. CDR3 in DNA: TGTGCCAGCAGCCCCCAGACTCTTGATACGCAGTATTTT.

The V call is TRBV7-2, the J call TRBJ2-7, with TRBD1 identical over 9 bases. The CDR3 runs to 14 residues. After removal of 5 bases from V and 5 bases from J, the junction contained 7 bases not matched to a gene. The germline V gene has CDR1 SGHTA and CDR2 FQGNSA. CDR3 DNA: TGTGCCAGCAGCCGGGGACAGGGCATAGACGAGCAGTACTTC. It translates to CASSRGQGIDEQYF.

The chain is built from TRBV5-1 and TRBJ2-1, with 9 bases matching TRBD2. Germline CDR1 SGHRS, CDR2 YFSETQ. This CDR3 region has 16 residues. With 5 bases clipped from V and 9 bases from J, the junction kept 15 bases outside the gene matches. The CDR3 DNA reads as TGCGCCAGCAGGCTGGAGGTGGCGGGAGGGCCGGGTGAGCAGTTCTTC. Residues: CASRLEVAGGPGEQFF.

This clone was found once. V and J are TRBV9 and TRBJ1-6; maybe TRBD1 (6 bases). Germline CDR1 SGDLS, CDR2 YYNGEE. This CDR3 has 18 amino acids. V was shortened by 2 bases and J by 0 bases, with 15 bases between the two germline ends. CDR3: CASSVGGAGASYNSPLHF. The DNA of the CDR3 is TGTGCCAGCAGCGTGGGGGGGGCAGGCGCCTCCTATAATTCACCCCTCCACTTT.

This sequence joins TRBV5-1 and TRBJ2-3; 13 bases line up with TRBD2. In germline, CDR1 is SGHRS, CDR2 YFSETQ. V lost 4 bases to trimming and J lost 6 bases; unmatched junction nucleotides: 11. The CDR3 spans 17 residues. The CDR3 DNA follows: TGCGCCAGCAGCCTACCCACTAGCGGGAGGGTAAAGGATACGCAGTATTTT. It codes for CASSLPTSGRVKDTQYF.

Only a few counts were recorded for this clone. At one end, the junction sequence differs from germline, possibly due to a read error. The rearrangement joins TRBV12-5 to TRBJ1-1; 7 bases are a match to TRBD1. The CDR3 is 12 residues long. The germline gives CDR1 LGHNT, CDR2 FRNRAP. Written as DNA, the CDR3 is TGTGCTAGTGGTTTTCATAGGGGGACAGCGAACTTT. As protein: CASGFHRGTANF.

The chain employs TRBV11-3 and TRBJ2-7; 12 bases agree with TRBD2. J was trimmed by 9 bases and V by 0 bases; bases with no gene match: 9. The V gene's germline CDR1 is SGHNT and CDR2 YENEEA. The CDR3 has 16 amino acids. The CDR3 DNA reads TGTGCCAGCAGCTTAGATCCGTCCGGGACTAGCGGGCTGCAGTACTTC. Translated: CASSLDPSGTSGLQYF.

The genes are TRBV11-3 and TRBJ2-1; TRBD2 matches 7 bases. From germline, CDR1 is SGHNT and CDR2 YENEEA. The V segment lost 1 base and the J segment 12 bases; nucleotides outside the gene matches: 9. This CDR3 has 14 amino acids. CDR3 in amino acids: CASSLASGSYRQFF. CDR3 DNA: TGTGCCAGCAGCTTAGCTAGCGGTTCTTATCGGCAGTTCTTC.

The chain employs TRBV7-9 and TRBJ1-1; D might be TRBD1 (6 bases). Trimming shortened V by 8 bases and J by 2 bases, and 12 bases separated the two germline ends. CDR3 length equals 13 residues. The germline V gene has CDR1 SEHNR and CDR2 FQNEAQ (reference sequence). CDR3 protein: CASLRDTNTEAFF. CDR3 nucleotides: TGTGCCAGCCTTAGGGACACCAACACTGAAGCTTTCTTT.

The V call is TRBV6-4, the J call TRBJ1-2; D is uncertain. Trimming pared 6 bases from V and 4 bases from J, leaving 15 bases between. CDR1 MRHNA and CDR2 SNTAGT come from the germline V gene. The CDR3 sequence is 14 residues long. The CDR3 DNA sequence: TGTGCCAGCAGCCCAACGTTGCGCGGCTATGGCTACACCTTC. This codes for CASSPTLRGYGYTF.

This sequence joins TRBV19 and TRBJ1-2; 7 nucleotides agree with TRBD1. Trimming removed 7 bases from V and 4 bases from J; junction bases left unmatched: 9. This CDR3 region has 14 residues. Germline V gene lookup returns CDR1 LNHDA and CDR2 SQIVND (reference sequence). As DNA, the CDR3 is TGTGCCAGTAATGCGGCAGGGGGGTTCTATGGCTACACCTTC. This codes for CASNAAGGFYGYTF.

The chain couples TRBV29-1 to TRBJ2-3; 9 nucleotides match TRBD1. The trim removed 6 bases at V and 3 bases at J, leaving 16 bases unmatched. The CDR3 totals 17 residues. CDR1 SQVTM and CDR2 ANQGSEA come from the germline V gene. The CDR3 spells CSVGGQGYGAKTDTQYF. The CDR3 DNA reads as TGCAGCGTGGGAGGACAGGGGTACGGGGCAAAGACAGATACGCAGTATTTT.

In nucleotides, the CDR3 is TGTGCCAGCAGCCAACGGCGGACTAGCGGGAGCACCTCCCCCTACGAGCAGTACTTC. Translation: CASSQRRTSGSTSPYEQYF. V gene TRBV7-2 combines with J gene TRBJ2-7, with 13 nucleotides matching TRBD2. Losses at the gene ends were 5 bases for V and 2 bases for J; bases not matched to a gene: 15. Germline loops: CDR1 SGHTA, CDR2 FQGNSA. This CDR3 has 19 amino acids.